This T cell receptor (beta chain) was profiled in a study of T cells in localized non-small cell lung cancer. Using immunoSEQ multiplex PCR, the repertoire was profiled, and TCRdb retains in-frame clones only, with some absent. The data hold about 52,000 clones, with around 90% observed a single time. As to this clone: The antigen remains undetermined.

Study results and limitations: Among blood samples, higher T cell density accompanied longer overall survival. The highest T cell clonality was in uninvolved adjacent lung, above tumor. Because only a single region of the tumor was sequenced, heterogeneity remains possible. Appearances in adjacent lung were noted for a median about 60 of the top 100 tumor clones.

The germline V gene has CDR1 MNHEY and CDR2 SMNVEV (reference sequence). V was shortened by 6 bases and J by 3 bases, with 26 bases between the two germline ends. The CDR3 extends over 18 amino acids. Material: PBMCs, obtained before any cancer treatment. The sequence was collected from a female donor with stage II lung adenocarcinoma. This sequence joins TRBV27 and TRBJ1-2; D is possibly TRBD1 (5 bases). The CDR3 DNA reads as TGTGCCAGCAGCCACGCCGAGGACACCCTAAGGGGTTACTATGGCTACACCTTC. Its translation: CASSHAEDTLRGYYGYTF.